The T cell receptor (beta chain) under discussion was sequenced for a study of identical twins. Germline CDR1 and CDR2: SGHAT and FQNNGV. The germline V and J ends were trimmed by 5 bases and 8 bases, with 22 bases remaining between them. The CDR3 totals 16 residues. This clonotype was seen a handful of times. The antigen is unknown. Findings and limits, study-wide: The study found excess low generation probability among twin-shared out-of-frame alpha sequences. Models underestimated how often monozygotic twins shared out-of-frame TCR alpha.

Using its own MiXCR run on the 5' RACE reads, TCRdb lists one record per CDR3 protein. The sample consists of 300,000 to 400,000 distinct CDR3 sequences, about 12% of them appearing once. This same sample was also part of a study on yellow fever vaccine responses in identical twins. That study adds: Twins' vaccine T cell responses were reported to seem partly convergent and partly personalized.

What was sequenced was CD8+ T cells sorted from blood. This clonotype was obtained from a woman between 18 and 29 years old in good health. V gene TRBV11-2 combines with J gene TRBJ2-1; D ambiguous. The chain's CDR3 is CASSLTPSVQWDEQFF. The CDR3 DNA is TGTGCCAGCAGCCTTACTCCTAGTGTGCAATGGGATGAGCAGTTCTTC.